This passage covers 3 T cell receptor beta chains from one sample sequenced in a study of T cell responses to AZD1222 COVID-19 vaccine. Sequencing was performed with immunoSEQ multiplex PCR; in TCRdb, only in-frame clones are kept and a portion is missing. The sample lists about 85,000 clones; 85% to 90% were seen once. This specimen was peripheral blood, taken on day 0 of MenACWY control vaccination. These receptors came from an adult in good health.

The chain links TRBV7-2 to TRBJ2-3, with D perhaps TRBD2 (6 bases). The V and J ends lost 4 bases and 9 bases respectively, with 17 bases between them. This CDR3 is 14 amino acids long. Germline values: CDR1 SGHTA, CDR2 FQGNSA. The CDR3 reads CASSSTLSGSTQYF. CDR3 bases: TGTGCCAGCAGCTCAACCCTCAGCGGGTCCACGCAGTATTTT. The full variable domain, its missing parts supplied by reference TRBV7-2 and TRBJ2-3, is GAGVSQSPSNKVTEKGKDVELRCDPISGHTALYWYRQSLGQGLEFLIYFQGNSAPDKSGLPSDRFSAERTGGSVSTLTIQRTQQEDSAVYLCASSSTLSGSTQYFGPGTRLTVL.

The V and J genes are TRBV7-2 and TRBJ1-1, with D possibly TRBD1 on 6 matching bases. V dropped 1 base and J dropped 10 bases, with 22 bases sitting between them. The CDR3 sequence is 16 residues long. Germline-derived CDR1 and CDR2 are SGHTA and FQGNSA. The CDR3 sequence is CASSLEGGVDLGGAFF. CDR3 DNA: TGTGCCAGCAGCTTAGAGGGGGGAGTGGACCTGGGAGGAGCTTTCTTT. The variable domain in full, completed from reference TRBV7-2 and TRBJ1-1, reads GAGVSQSPSNKVTEKGKDVELRCDPISGHTALYWYRQSLGQGLEFLIYFQGNSAPDKSGLPSDRFSAERTGGSVSTLTIQRTQQEDSAVYLCASSLEGGVDLGGAFFGQGTRLTVV.

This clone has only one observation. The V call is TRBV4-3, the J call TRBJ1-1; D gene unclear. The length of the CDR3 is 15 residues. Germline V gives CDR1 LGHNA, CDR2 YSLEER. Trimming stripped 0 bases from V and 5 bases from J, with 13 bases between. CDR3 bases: TGCGCCAGCAGCCAAGAAATCGGCCCGGGAACTGAAGCTTTCTTT. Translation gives CASSQEIGPGTEAFF.